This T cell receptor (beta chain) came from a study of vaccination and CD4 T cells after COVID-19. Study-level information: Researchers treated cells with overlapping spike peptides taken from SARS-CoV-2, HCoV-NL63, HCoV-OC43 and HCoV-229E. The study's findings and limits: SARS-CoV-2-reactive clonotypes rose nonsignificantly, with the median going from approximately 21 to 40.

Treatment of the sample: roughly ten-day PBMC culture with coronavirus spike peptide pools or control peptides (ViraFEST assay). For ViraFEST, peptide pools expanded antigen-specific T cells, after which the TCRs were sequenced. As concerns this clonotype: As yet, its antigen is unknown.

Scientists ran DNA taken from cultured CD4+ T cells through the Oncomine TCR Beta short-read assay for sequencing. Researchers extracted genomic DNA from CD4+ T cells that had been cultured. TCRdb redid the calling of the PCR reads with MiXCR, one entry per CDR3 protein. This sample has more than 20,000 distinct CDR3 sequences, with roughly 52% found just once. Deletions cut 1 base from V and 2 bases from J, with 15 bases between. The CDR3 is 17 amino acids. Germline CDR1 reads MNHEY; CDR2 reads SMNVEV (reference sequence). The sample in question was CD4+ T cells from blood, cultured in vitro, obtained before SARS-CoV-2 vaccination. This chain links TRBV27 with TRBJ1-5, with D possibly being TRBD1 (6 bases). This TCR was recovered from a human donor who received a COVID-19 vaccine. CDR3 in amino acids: CASSLWGARYGNQPQHF. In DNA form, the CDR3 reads TGTGCCAGCAGTTTATGGGGGGCTAGGTATGGCAATCAGCCCCAGCATTTT.